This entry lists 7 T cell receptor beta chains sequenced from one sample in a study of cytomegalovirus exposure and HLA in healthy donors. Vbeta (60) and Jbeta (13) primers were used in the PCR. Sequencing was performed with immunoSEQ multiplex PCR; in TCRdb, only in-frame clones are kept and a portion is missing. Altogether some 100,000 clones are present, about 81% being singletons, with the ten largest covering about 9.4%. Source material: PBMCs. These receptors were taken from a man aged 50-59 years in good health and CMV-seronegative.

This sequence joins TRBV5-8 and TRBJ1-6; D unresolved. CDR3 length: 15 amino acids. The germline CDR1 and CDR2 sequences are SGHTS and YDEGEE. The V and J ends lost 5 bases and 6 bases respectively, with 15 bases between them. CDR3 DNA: TGTGCCAGCAGTGTTGCTGCCAGGATTAATTCACCCCTCCACTTT. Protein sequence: CASSVAARINSPLHF.

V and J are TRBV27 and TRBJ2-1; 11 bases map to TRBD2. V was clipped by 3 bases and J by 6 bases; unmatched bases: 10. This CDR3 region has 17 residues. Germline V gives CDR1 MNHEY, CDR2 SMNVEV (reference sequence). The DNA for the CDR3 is TGTGCCAGCAGTTTGTATAATCTAGCGGGGGGAGTCAATGAGCAGTTCTTC. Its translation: CASSLYNLAGGVNEQFF.

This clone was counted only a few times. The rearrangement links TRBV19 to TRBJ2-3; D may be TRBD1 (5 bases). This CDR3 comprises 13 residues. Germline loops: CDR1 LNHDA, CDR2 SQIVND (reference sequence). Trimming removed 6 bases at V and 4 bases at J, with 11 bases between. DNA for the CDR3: TGTGCCAGTAGGGTGACAGAAGCAGATACGCAGTATTTT. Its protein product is CASRVTEADTQYF.

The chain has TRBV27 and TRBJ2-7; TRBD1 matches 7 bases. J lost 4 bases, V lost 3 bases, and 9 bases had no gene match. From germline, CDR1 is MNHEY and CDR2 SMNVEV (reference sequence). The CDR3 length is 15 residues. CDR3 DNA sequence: TGTGCCAGCAGTTTTACGTTCGACAGGGATTACGAGCAGTACTTC. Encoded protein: CASSFTFDRDYEQYF.

Here the CDR3 reads CASSSLGGTSNQPQHF. The CDR3 bases are TGTGCCAGCAGTAGCTTGGGGGGGACATCAAATCAGCCCCAGCATTTT. The chain joins TRBV28 to TRBJ1-5, with D possibly matching TRBD1 (6 bases). Between the trimmed V and J ends, which lost 5 bases and 4 bases, there was a span of 18 bases. The CDR3 is made up of 16 amino acids. The V gene's germline CDR1 is MDHEN and CDR2 SYDVKM.

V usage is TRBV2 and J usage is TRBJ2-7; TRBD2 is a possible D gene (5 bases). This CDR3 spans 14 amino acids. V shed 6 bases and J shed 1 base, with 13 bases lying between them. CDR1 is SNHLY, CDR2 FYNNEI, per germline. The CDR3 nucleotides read TGTGCCAGCAGGGAGGTCCAGGCATCCTACGAGCAGTACTTC. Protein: CASREVQASYEQYF.

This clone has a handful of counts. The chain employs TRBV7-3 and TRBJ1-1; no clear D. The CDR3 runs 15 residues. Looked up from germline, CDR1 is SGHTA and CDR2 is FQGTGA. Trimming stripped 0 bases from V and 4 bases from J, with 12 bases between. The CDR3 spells CASSLTGSPGTEAFF. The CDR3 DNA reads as TGTGCCAGCAGCTTAACAGGCTCTCCGGGCACTGAAGCTTTCTTT.